These 13 T cell receptor beta chains were sequenced from one sample in a study of blood T cell repertoires in COVID-19. Repertoires were generated with immunoSEQ multiplex PCR, while TCRdb's copy carries only in-frame clones and drops some. The repertoire holds about 110,000 clones, with 76% as singletons. Material for sequencing was peripheral blood. The receptors were gathered from a man older than 75 with COVID-19, enrolled during active disease.

As concerns this clone: At the DNA level, this CDR3 is encoded by other sequences in the same sample as well. The rearrangement uses TRBV3-1 (or the pseudogene TRBV3-2) and TRBJ2-3; 7 bases agree with TRBD2. V gave up 1 base and J gave up 6 bases; unmatched junction bases: 4. CDR3 length equals 14 residues. Germline values: CDR1 LGHDT, CDR2 YNNKEL (reference sequence). CDR3 coding DNA: TGTGCCAGCAGCCAAGGCGGGAGCGGGGATACGCAGTATTTT. Protein product: CASSQGGSGDTQYF.

The rearrangement uses TRBV28 and TRBJ1-2; 7 positions agree with TRBD1. The CDR3 covers 15 residues. Per germline, CDR1 MDHEN and CDR2 SYDVKM. V was clipped by 4 bases and J by 4 bases; unmatched bases: 9. The CDR3 DNA follows: TGTGCCAGCAGTTCCGATGACAGGGCCATCTATGGCTACACCTTC. The encoded protein is CASSSDDRAIYGYTF.

J is TRBJ2-1 and V is TRBV7-2; 12 bases are shared with TRBD2. The CDR3 is made up of 16 amino acids. The trim removed 0 bases at V and 4 bases at J, leaving 1 base unmatched. Looked up from germline, CDR1 is SGHTA and CDR2 is FQGNSA. CDR3 protein: CASSLAGLAGYNEQFF. The CDR3 DNA reads as TGTGCCAGCAGCTTAGCAGGACTAGCGGGGTACAATGAGCAGTTCTTC. Full variable domain (remainder filled in from reference TRBV7-2 and TRBJ2-1): GAGVSQSPSNKVTEKGKDVELRCDPISGHTALYWYRQSLGQGLEFLIYFQGNSAPDKSGLPSDRFSAERTGGSVSTLTIQRTQQEDSAVYLCASSLAGLAGYNEQFFGPGTRLTVL.

This chain uses TRBV18 with TRBJ2-2; D possibly corresponds to TRBD2 (5 bases). V was cut by 0 bases and J by 2 bases, with 10 bases left in between. The CDR3 is made up of 16 amino acids. The germline CDR1 and CDR2 sequences are KGHSH and LQKENI. The CDR3 DNA is TGTGCCAGCTCACCACCTGGTGGACTTAACACCGGGGAGCTGTTTTTT. It translates to CASSPPGGLNTGELFF.

The chain links TRBV6-5 to TRBJ1-1, with D possibly TRBD1 on 6 matching bases. The germline V and J ends were trimmed by 6 bases and 6 bases, with 17 bases remaining between them. The CDR3 extends over 14 amino acids. The V gene's germline CDR1 is MNHEY and CDR2 SVGAGI. CDR3 sequence (DNA): TGTGCCAGCAGAAGGGGCGGGGGCATAGCTGAAGCTTTCTTT. It encodes CASRRGGGIAEAFF.

The V call is TRBV5-4, the J call TRBJ2-7, with D perhaps TRBD1 (6 bases). V lost 3 bases and J 3 bases, leaving 10 bases between the germline ends. The CDR3 has 13 amino acids. Germline CDR1 SGHNT, CDR2 YYREEE (reference sequence). This CDR3 is CASSWEQGYEQYF. In DNA, the CDR3 is TGTGCCAGCAGCTGGGAACAGGGCTACGAGCAGTACTTC.

The chain joins TRBV6-4 to TRBJ2-3; no definite D call. Germline CDR1 MRHNA, CDR2 SNTAGT. This CDR3 has 14 residues. Trimming pared 4 bases from V and 2 bases from J, leaving 10 bases between. DNA for the CDR3: TGTGCCAGCAGTGCCACTTCCTTCACAGATACGCAGTATTTT. Amino acids: CASSATSFTDTQYF.

The chain combines TRBV7-8 with TRBJ1-5; D is perhaps TRBD1 (5 bases). CDR3 length: 16 residues. V lost 6 bases and J lost 2, with 17 bases in between. The germline gives CDR1 SGHVS, CDR2 FQNEAQ. The CDR3 nucleotides read TGTGCCAGCAGTTCTAGGAGGGGATCGGGCAATCAGCCCCAGCATTTT. As protein: CASSSRRGSGNQPQHF.

J is TRBJ1-1 and V is TRBV11-2; maybe TRBD1 (6 bases). V gave up 5 bases and J gave up 0 bases, with 25 bases separating them. In germline, CDR1 is SGHAT, CDR2 FQNNGV. The CDR3 is 19 amino acids. CDR3 nucleotides: TGTGCCAGCAGCCCCCGCCGAAAGGACAGCCTGTACATGAACACTGAAGCTTTCTTT. It translates to CASSPRRKDSLYMNTEAFF.

This clone was recorded once. The rearrangement joins TRBV6-5 to TRBJ2-1, with D possibly being TRBD2 (5 bases). Trimming took off 5 bases at V and 7 bases at J, with 12 bases between the two ends. From germline, CDR1 is MNHEY and CDR2 SVGAGI. This CDR3 region has 13 residues. The CDR3 reads CASSSGSENEQFF. The DNA of the CDR3 is TGTGCCAGCAGTAGCGGATCGGAGAATGAGCAGTTCTTC.

The chain couples TRBV5-1 to TRBJ2-1; 14 bases are a match to TRBD2. The CDR3 extends over 14 amino acids. Germline V gives CDR1 SGHRS, CDR2 YFSETQ. V shed 0 bases and J 14 bases; nucleotides not matched to a gene: 4. The CDR3 loop is CASSLAGTSGRKFF. CDR3 sequence (DNA): TGCGCCAGCAGCTTGGCAGGGACTAGCGGGAGAAAGTTCTTC.

V is TRBV5-1 and J is TRBJ2-3, with 12 bases lining up with TRBD2. The V segment lost 2 bases and the J segment 0 bases; nucleotides outside the gene matches: 4. Looked up from germline, CDR1 is SGHRS and CDR2 is YFSETQ. The CDR3 consists of 17 residues. The CDR3 sequence is CASSFPGTSGSTDTQYF. The DNA of the CDR3 is TGCGCCAGCAGCTTCCCCGGGACTAGCGGGAGCACAGATACGCAGTATTTT.

The gene calls are TRBV3-1 (or the pseudogene TRBV3-2) and TRBJ1-2, with 7 bases aligning to TRBD1. Germline CDR1 is LGHDT and CDR2 is YNNKEL (reference sequence). The CDR3 loop spans 15 amino acids. Trimming cost V 3 bases and J 7 bases; bases outside gene matches: 11. In DNA form, the CDR3 reads TGTGCCAGCAGCCAGGCACAGACAGGGCGCGCTGGCTACACCTTC. It is translated as CASSQAQTGRAGYTF.